This TCR beta chain emerged from a study of blood T cells in healthy people across ages. Primers used in a second PCR of about 7 to 11 cycles were a sample-barcoded 5' primer and a J-beta primer mix. TCRdb independently ran MiXCR on the 5' RACE reads; one entry per CDR3 protein. The sample has 700,000 to 900,000 distinct CDR3 sequences; around 25% are singletons. This same sample was also taken into another study, of T cells of mothers and their children.

Material: blood. This receptor was obtained from a boy aged 5-17 years in good health.

The DNA of the CDR3 is TGTGCCAGCGTCCGTGGTGACTATGGCTACACCTTC. It yields the protein CASVRGDYGYTF. The genes are TRBV2 and TRBJ1-2, with D unresolved. With 8 bases removed from V and 3 bases from J, the gap between germline ends came to 10 bases. From germline, CDR1 is SNHLY and CDR2 FYNNEI. There are 12 residues in the CDR3.